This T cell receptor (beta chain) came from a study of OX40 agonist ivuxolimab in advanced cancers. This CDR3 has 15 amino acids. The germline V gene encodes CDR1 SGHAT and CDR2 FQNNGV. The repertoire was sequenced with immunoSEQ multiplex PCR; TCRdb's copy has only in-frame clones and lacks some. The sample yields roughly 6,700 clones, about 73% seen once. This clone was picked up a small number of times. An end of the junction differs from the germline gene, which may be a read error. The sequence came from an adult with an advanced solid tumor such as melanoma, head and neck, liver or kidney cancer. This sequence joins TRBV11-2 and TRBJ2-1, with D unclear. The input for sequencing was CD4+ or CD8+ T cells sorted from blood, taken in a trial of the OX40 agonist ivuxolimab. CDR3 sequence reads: CASSLETGSYNEQFF. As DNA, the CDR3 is TGTGCCAGCAGCCTAGAGACGGGCTCCTACAATGAGCAGTTCTTC.